This entry lists 29 T cell receptor beta chains sequenced from one sample in a study of blood T cell repertoires in COVID-19. Sequenced by immunoSEQ multiplex PCR; TCRdb stores in-frame clones only, minus some. The repertoire holds 120,000 to 150,000 clones, with approximately 80% as singletons. Sequenced sample: peripheral blood. The source of these receptors is a woman in her forties or fifties with acute or convalescent COVID-19.

This clone was detected only a few times. The chain combines TRBV3-1 (or the pseudogene TRBV3-2) with TRBJ1-5; D uncertain. This CDR3 has 13 amino acids. Germline V gene data show CDR1 as LGHDT and CDR2 as YNNKEL (reference sequence). V was trimmed by 5 bases and J by 4 bases, leaving 9 bases between them. CDR3: CASSFTGNQPQHF. The DNA of the CDR3 is TGTGCCAGCAGCTTTACGGGAAATCAGCCCCAGCATTTT.

This clone was recorded once. CDR3 sequence (DNA): TGTGCCAGCTCACCAGGGACAGGGACGAATGAAAAACTGTTTTTT. It is translated as CASSPGTGTNEKLFF. The chain is built from TRBV18 and TRBJ1-4; 9 nucleotides align to TRBD1. Trimming at V came to 2 bases and at J to 5 bases, leaving 3 bases not matched to a gene. This CDR3 contains 15 residues. Germline V gene lookup returns CDR1 KGHSH and CDR2 LQKENI.

The J gene is TRBJ1-4, the V gene TRBV19; no definite D call. V was cut by 5 bases and J by 8 bases, with 18 bases left in between. The CDR3 spans 15 residues. Looked up from germline, CDR1 is LNHDA and CDR2 is SQIVND (reference sequence). CDR3 coding DNA: TGTGCCAGTAGTGCCCGGGTTCTAAGGGAGGAAAAACTGTTTTTT. It yields the protein CASSARVLREEKLFF. The full variable domain, with the rest looked up from reference TRBV19 and TRBJ1-4, is DGGITQSPKYLFRKEGQNVTLSCEQNLNHDAMYWYRQDPGQGLRLIYYSQIVNDFQKGDIAEGYSVSREKKESFPLTVTSAQKNPTAFYLCASSARVLREEKLFFGSGTQLSVL.

The genes are TRBV4-1 and TRBJ2-1, with D maybe TRBD2 (5 bases). V was shortened by 3 bases and J by 8 bases, with 14 bases between the two germline ends. Germline lookup yields CDR1 MGHRA and CDR2 YSYEKL. There are 14 residues in the CDR3. The CDR3 DNA reads TGCGCCAGCAGCCATGAAACTAGGATCCATGAGCAGTTCTTC. Translation gives CASSHETRIHEQFF.

V is TRBV19 and J is TRBJ2-7; 7 nucleotides align to TRBD1. The germline V gene has CDR1 LNHDA and CDR2 SQIVND (reference sequence). The ends lost 3 bases at V and 3 bases at J; junction bases unmatched: 5. CDR3 length: 14 residues. The DNA for the CDR3 is TGTGCCAGTAGTATCAGGGACAGACTCTACGAGCAGTACTTC. Its protein is CASSIRDRLYEQYF.

This chain uses TRBV4-1 with TRBJ2-1; 7 bases match TRBD1. The germline V gene encodes CDR1 MGHRA and CDR2 YSYEKL. The ends lost 3 bases at V and 2 bases at J; junction bases unmatched: 10. This CDR3 region has 17 residues. For the CDR3, the DNA is TGCGCCAGCAGCCACGAATGGACAGGTCGTGCCTACAATGAGCAGTTCTTC. It yields the protein CASSHEWTGRAYNEQFF.

The J gene is TRBJ1-6, the V gene TRBV6-5; unclear D gene. V lost 0 bases and J lost 9, with 3 bases in between. The CDR3 totals 12 residues. Germline lookup yields CDR1 MNHEY and CDR2 SVGAGI. The DNA for the CDR3 is TGTGCCAGCAGTTACTCGAGTTCACCCCTCCACTTT. As protein: CASSYSSSPLHF.

V usage is TRBV7-3 and J usage is TRBJ2-5; possibly TRBD2 for D (5 bases). Germline V gene sequence: CDR1 SGHTA, CDR2 FQGTGA. Trimming stripped 5 bases from V and 5 bases from J, with 15 bases between. This CDR3 has 14 residues. The CDR3 DNA sequence: TGTGCCAGCAGCCAAAGCGCGGGTCAGGAGACCCAGTACTTC. Its protein product is CASSQSAGQETQYF.

The V call is TRBV6-5, the J call TRBJ2-7; 8 bases line up with TRBD2. CDR1 MNHEY and CDR2 SVGAGI come from the germline V gene. The J segment lost 7 bases and the V segment lost 7 bases, leaving 9 bases of the junction unmatched. The CDR3 extends over 13 amino acids. Here the CDR3 reads CASNAGGPWEQYF. CDR3 DNA: TGTGCCAGCAACGCGGGGGGCCCTTGGGAGCAGTACTTC.

The J gene is TRBJ2-5, the V gene TRBV5-8; D possibly corresponds to TRBD2 (6 bases). Germline lookup yields CDR1 SGHTS and CDR2 YDEGEE. CDR3 size: 13 residues. Trimming pared 6 bases from V and 1 base from J, leaving 10 bases between. In DNA form, the CDR3 reads TGTGCCAGCATCGCGGGGCCCCAAGAGACCCAGTACTTC. This codes for CASIAGPQETQYF.

DNA for the CDR3: TGTGCCAGCAGCCGGACAGGGATGGGAGGCTACACCTTC. Translation gives CASSRTGMGGYTF. The chain has TRBV28 and TRBJ1-2; 8 nucleotides agree with TRBD1. CDR1 is MDHEN, CDR2 SYDVKM, per germline. The CDR3 loop spans 13 amino acids. The V gene end was trimmed by 6 bases and the J gene end by 8 bases; junction bases not matched to a gene: 8.

This clone was observed once. The junction departs from germline at one end; a sequencing error may be responsible. The chain combines TRBV6-1 with TRBJ1-5, with a tentative D call TRBD1 (6 bases). CDR1 is MNHNS and CDR2 is SASEGT in the germline V gene. The CDR3 runs to 13 residues. This CDR3 reads CASSELGQTFIDF. The CDR3 nucleotides read TGTGCCAGCAGTGAACTAGGACAGACCTTCATAGATTTT.

The V and J genes are TRBV5-1 and TRBJ2-1; weak D call: TRBD2 (7 bases). This CDR3 is 18 amino acids long. Trimming left V 1 base short and J 4 bases short, with 21 bases between. CDR1 SGHRS and CDR2 YFSETQ come from the germline V gene. The CDR3 loop reads CASSLLSPRGAGYNEQFF. CDR3 DNA: TGCGCCAGCAGCTTGCTAAGTCCTCGGGGGGCGGGGTACAATGAGCAGTTCTTC. The entire variable domain, with the rest obtained from reference TRBV5-1 and TRBJ2-1, is as follows: KAGVTQTPRYLIKTRGQQVTLSCSPISGHRSVSWYQQTPGQGLQFLFEYFSETQRNKGNFPGRFSGRQFSNSRSEMNVSTLELGDSALYLCASSLLSPRGAGYNEQFFGPGTRLTVL.

V gene TRBV14 combines with J gene TRBJ2-3; 8 positions match TRBD2. Germline trimming cut 2 bases from V and 2 bases from J; bases unmatched to any gene: 6. CDR3 length: 16 residues. Germline CDR1 is SGHDN and CDR2 is FVKESK. In DNA, the CDR3 is TGTGCCAGCAGCCAACCAGCGGGGGCCTTCACAGATACGCAGTATTTT. This encodes CASSQPAGAFTDTQYF.

The chain recombines TRBV9 with TRBJ1-6; 8 nucleotides align to TRBD1. The length of the CDR3 is 15 residues. Germline V gene lookup returns CDR1 SGDLS and CDR2 YYNGEE. The V segment lost 3 bases and the J segment 6 bases; nucleotides outside the gene matches: 5. CDR3 in amino acids: CASSAGGSTNSPLHF. CDR3 coding DNA: TGTGCCAGCAGCGCAGGGGGCTCAACTAATTCACCCCTCCACTTT. Complete variable domain (other parts from reference TRBV9 and TRBJ1-6): DSGVTQTPKHLITATGQRVTLRCSPRSGDLSVYWYQQSLDQGLQFLIQYYNGEERAKGNILERFSAQQFPDLHSELNLSSLELGDSALYFCASSAGGSTNSPLHFGNGTRLTVT.

The V gene is TRBV18, the J gene TRBJ1-1; D gene ambiguous. The V and J ends lost 3 bases and 5 bases respectively, with 13 bases between them. Per germline, CDR1 KGHSH and CDR2 LQKENI. This CDR3 has 14 amino acids. DNA for the CDR3: TGTGCCAGCTCACCCCCAGGAGAGGGAACTGAAGCTTTCTTT. It is translated as CASSPPGEGTEAFF.

The chain uses TRBV4-2 and TRBJ2-2; TRBD2 matches at 7 bases. Germline CDR1 is LGHNA and CDR2 is YNFKEQ. V lost 1 base to trimming and J lost 1 base; unmatched junction nucleotides: 6. The CDR3 contains 17 residues. Written as DNA, the CDR3 is TGTGCCAGCAGCCAAGTTTTCGGACTAGAGAACACCGGGGAGCTGTTTTTT. Its protein is CASSQVFGLENTGELFF.

The sample holds a few counts of this clone. The CDR3 sequence is CASSVGRDYTGELFF. CDR3 nucleotide sequence: TGTGCCAGCAGCGTAGGTAGAGACTACACCGGGGAGCTGTTTTTT. This chain joins TRBV9 and TRBJ2-2; D is unclear. Germline V lookup: CDR1 SGDLS, CDR2 YYNGEE. This CDR3 is 15 amino acids long. The ends were cut back, 0 bases at V and 3 bases at J, with 9 bases in the middle. The whole variable domain, filled in from reference TRBV9 and TRBJ2-2, reads DSGVTQTPKHLITATGQRVTLRCSPRSGDLSVYWYQQSLDQGLQFLIQYYNGEERAKGNILERFSAQQFPDLHSELNLSSLELGDSALYFCASSVGRDYTGELFFGEGSRLTVL.

In this sample, this clone turned up once. J is TRBJ1-6 and V is TRBV18; 7 bases are shared with TRBD1. Germline V lookup: CDR1 KGHSH, CDR2 LQKENI. The CDR3 totals 13 residues. Losses at the gene ends were 5 bases for V and 7 bases for J; bases not matched to a gene: 2. The CDR3, as DNA: TGTGCCAGCTCAGGGGACAGAAATTCACCCCTCCACTTT. Encoded protein: CASSGDRNSPLHF.

The rearrangement joins TRBV7-2 to TRBJ2-7; a weak D match, TRBD1 (6 bases). The germline V and J ends were trimmed by 4 bases and 5 bases, with 18 bases remaining between them. The germline CDR1 and CDR2 sequences are SGHTA and FQGNSA. CDR3 length: 15 residues. CDR3 nucleotides: TGTGCCAGCAGCTCCCAGGGGATCCGGAATCACGAGCAGTACTTC. Translated: CASSSQGIRNHEQYF.

The chain links TRBV6-5 to TRBJ1-1, with a tentative D call TRBD1 (6 bases). Germline V CDR1 and CDR2: MNHEY, SVGAGI. The CDR3 has 13 residues. Trimming removed 8 bases at V and 0 bases at J, with 10 bases between. CDR3 sequence (DNA): TGTGCCAGCTTCGACAGGTTGAACACTGAAGCTTTCTTT. This encodes CASFDRLNTEAFF.

This sequence joins TRBV7-9 and TRBJ1-2, with 8 positions matching TRBD1. J gave up 8 bases and V 5 bases, and 7 bases lay outside the gene matches. The V gene's germline CDR1 is SEHNR and CDR2 FQNEAQ (reference sequence). CDR3 length equals 13 residues. The CDR3 sequence is CASSTGQGLGYTF. The CDR3 coding sequence is TGTGCCAGCAGCACCGGACAGGGTTTGGGCTACACCTTC. Looking up the rest from reference TRBV7-9 and TRBJ1-2 gives the full variable domain: DTGVSQNPRHKITKRGQNVTFRCDPISEHNRLYWYRQTLGQGPEFLTYFQNEAQLEKSRLLSDRFSAERPKGSFSTLEIQRTEQGDSAMYLCASSTGQGLGYTFGSGTRLTVV.

This clone was observed a few times. V usage is TRBV21-1 and J usage is TRBJ1-5. TRBV21-1 is marked as a pseudogene. The CDR3 covers 12 residues. The CDR3 is CASSIGNQPQHF. The CDR3 DNA reads as TGTGCCAGCAGCATAGGCAATCAGCCCCAGCATTTT.

This chain uses TRBV3-1 (or the pseudogene TRBV3-2) with TRBJ1-1; unclear D gene. The CDR3 extends over 13 amino acids. The V gene's germline CDR1 is LGHDT and CDR2 YNNKEL (reference sequence). Between the trimmed V and J ends, which lost 4 bases and 2 bases, there was a span of 8 bases. CDR3 bases: TGTGCCAGCAGCCCTCCTGGCAACACTGAAGCTTTCTTT. Its protein is CASSPPGNTEAFF.

V usage is TRBV7-3 and J usage is TRBJ2-3; 7 positions agree with TRBD2. The CDR3 loop spans 17 amino acids. Trimming took 1 base from V and 4 from J; bases not matched to a gene: 11. The germline V gene encodes CDR1 SGHTA and CDR2 FQGTGA. The CDR3 spells CASSLSATSAGSDTQYF. The CDR3 region has the DNA TGTGCCAGCAGCTTAAGCGCAACTAGCGCGGGTTCAGATACGCAGTATTTT.

This clone was observed a handful of times. This chain links TRBV27 with TRBJ1-4; D ambiguous. The CDR3 is 15 amino acids. The V gene's germline CDR1 is MNHEY and CDR2 SMNVEV (reference sequence). The ends were cut back, 2 bases at V and 2 bases at J, with 9 bases in the middle. The CDR3, as DNA: TGTGCCAGCAGTTTAGGGAGTGCGACTAATGAAAAACTGTTTTTT. Translating gives CASSLGSATNEKLFF.

The J gene is TRBJ2-5, the V gene TRBV5-1; D is undetermined. Germline loops: CDR1 SGHRS, CDR2 YFSETQ. Trimming left V 0 bases short and J 1 base short, with 10 bases between. The CDR3 has 15 residues. The CDR3 spells CASSLDPGTQETQYF. In nucleotides, the CDR3 is TGCGCCAGCAGCTTGGACCCAGGTACCCAAGAGACCCAGTACTTC.

This chain joins TRBV4-2 and TRBJ2-7, with 13 bases that match TRBD2. Germline V lookup: CDR1 LGHNA, CDR2 YNFKEQ. CDR3 size: 15 residues. Trimming removed 1 base from V and 3 bases from J; junction bases left unmatched: 0. CDR3 amino acids: CASSQGTSGGYEQYF. In DNA, the CDR3 is TGTGCCAGCAGCCAAGGGACTAGCGGGGGCTACGAGCAGTACTTC.

The chain has TRBV4-3 and TRBJ1-4; no reliable D call. This CDR3 spans 15 amino acids. Trimming removed 0 bases from V and 3 bases from J, with 8 bases in between. Germline values: CDR1 LGHNA, CDR2 YSLEER. In DNA, the CDR3 is TGCGCCAGCAGCCAAGATTTCGCGGCTAATGAAAAACTGTTTTTT. Translating it yields CASSQDFAANEKLFF.